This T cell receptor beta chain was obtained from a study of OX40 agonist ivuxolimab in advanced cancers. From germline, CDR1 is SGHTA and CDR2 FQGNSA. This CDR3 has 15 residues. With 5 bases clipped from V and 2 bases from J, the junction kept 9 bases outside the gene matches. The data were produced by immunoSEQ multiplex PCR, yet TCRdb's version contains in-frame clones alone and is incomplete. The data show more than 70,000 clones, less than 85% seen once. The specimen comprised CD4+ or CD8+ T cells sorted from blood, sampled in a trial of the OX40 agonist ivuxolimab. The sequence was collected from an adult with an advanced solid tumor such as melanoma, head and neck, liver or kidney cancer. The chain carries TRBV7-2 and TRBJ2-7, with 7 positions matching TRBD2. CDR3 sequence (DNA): TGTGCCAGCAGCGTTAAGCGGGATCGAGCCTACGAGCAGTACTTC. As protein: CASSVKRDRAYEQYF.